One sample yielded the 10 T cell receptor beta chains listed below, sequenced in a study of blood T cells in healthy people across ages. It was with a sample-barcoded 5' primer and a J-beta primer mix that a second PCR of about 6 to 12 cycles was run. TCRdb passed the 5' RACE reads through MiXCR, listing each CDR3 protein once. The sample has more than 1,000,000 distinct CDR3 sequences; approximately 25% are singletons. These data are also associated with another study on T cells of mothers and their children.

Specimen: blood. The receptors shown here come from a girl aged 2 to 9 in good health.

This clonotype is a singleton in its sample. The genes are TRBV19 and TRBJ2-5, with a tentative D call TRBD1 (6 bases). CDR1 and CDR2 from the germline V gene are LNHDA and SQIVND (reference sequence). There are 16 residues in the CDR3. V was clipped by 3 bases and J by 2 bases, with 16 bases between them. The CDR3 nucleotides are TGTGCCAGTAGTATCCGGACAGATAGGGGGCAAGAGACCCAGTACTTC. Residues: CASSIRTDRGQETQYF. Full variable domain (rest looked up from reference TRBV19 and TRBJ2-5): DGGITQSPKYLFRKEGQNVTLSCEQNLNHDAMYWYRQDPGQGLRLIYYSQIVNDFQKGDIAEGYSVSREKKESFPLTVTSAQKNPTAFYLCASSIRTDRGQETQYFGPGTRLLVL.

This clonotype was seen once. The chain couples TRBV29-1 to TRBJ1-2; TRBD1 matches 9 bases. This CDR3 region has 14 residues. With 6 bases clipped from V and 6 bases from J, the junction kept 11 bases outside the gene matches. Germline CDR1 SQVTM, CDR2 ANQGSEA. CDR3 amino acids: CSVFTGGIFHGYTF. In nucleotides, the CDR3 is TGCAGCGTCTTTACAGGGGGCATTTTCCATGGCTACACCTTC.

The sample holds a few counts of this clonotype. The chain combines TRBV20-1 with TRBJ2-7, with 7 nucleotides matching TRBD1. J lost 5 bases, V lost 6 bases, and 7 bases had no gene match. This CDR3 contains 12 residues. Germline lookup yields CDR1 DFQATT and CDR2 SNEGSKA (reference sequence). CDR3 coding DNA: TGCAGTGCCACCGGGACAGTCCACGAGCAGTACTTC. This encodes CSATGTVHEQYF.

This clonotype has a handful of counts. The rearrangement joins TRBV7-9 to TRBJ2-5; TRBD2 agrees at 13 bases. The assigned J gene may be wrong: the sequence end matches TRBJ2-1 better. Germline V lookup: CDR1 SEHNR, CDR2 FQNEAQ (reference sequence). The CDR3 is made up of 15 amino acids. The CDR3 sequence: CASSLSGLAGDEQFF. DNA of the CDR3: TGTGCCAGCAGCTTATCCGGACTAGCGGGAGATGAGCAGTTCTTC.

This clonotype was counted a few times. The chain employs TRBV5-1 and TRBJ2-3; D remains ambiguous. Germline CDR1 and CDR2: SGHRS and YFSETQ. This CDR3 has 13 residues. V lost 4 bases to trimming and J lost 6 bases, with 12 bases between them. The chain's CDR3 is CASSPWPMDTQYF. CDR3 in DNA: TGCGCCAGCAGCCCCTGGCCAATGGATACGCAGTATTTT.

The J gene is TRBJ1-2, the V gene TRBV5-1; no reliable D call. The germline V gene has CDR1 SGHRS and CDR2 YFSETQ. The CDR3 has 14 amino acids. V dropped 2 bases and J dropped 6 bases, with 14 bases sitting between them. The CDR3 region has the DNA TGCGCCAGCAGCTTTTTCGGCCCCCCGGATGGCTACACCTTC. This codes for CASSFFGPPDGYTF.

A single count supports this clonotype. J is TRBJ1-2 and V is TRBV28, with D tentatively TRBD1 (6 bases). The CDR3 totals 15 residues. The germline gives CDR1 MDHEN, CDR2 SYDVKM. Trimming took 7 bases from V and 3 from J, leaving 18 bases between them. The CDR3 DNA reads TGTGCCAGCACAGACTATCCGGGGGCTTACTATGGCTACACCTTC. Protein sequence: CASTDYPGAYYGYTF.

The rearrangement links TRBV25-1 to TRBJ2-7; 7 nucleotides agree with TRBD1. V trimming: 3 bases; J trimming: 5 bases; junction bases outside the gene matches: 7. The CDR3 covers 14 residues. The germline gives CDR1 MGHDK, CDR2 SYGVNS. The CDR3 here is CASSDPTGWDEQYF. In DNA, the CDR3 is TGTGCCAGCAGTGATCCGACAGGGTGGGACGAGCAGTACTTC.

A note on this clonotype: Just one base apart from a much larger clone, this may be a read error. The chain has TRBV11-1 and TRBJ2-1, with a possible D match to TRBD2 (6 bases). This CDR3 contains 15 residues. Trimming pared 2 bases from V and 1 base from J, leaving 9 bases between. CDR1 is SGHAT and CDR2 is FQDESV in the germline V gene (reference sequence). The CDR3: CASSLTEGSYNEQFF. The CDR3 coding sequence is TGTGCCAGCAGCTTAACGGAGGGGTCCTACAATGAGCAGTTCTTC.

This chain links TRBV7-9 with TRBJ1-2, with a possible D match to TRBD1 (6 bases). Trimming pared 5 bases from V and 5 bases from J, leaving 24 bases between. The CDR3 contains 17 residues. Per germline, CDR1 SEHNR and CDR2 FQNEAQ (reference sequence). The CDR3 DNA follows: TGTGCCAGCAGCACGAATCGGTGGACAGCGTCTCAATATGGCTACACCTTC. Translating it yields CASSTNRWTASQYGYTF.